This T cell receptor beta chain originates from a study of breast tumors, draining lymph nodes, adjacent tissues. Study-wide points: Tumor repertoires ranked between lymph nodes and nontumor tissue in diversity, with V and J gene preferences.

TCRdb ran MiXCR on the multiplex PCR reads and lists one entry per CDR3 protein. The sample consists of 200,000 to 300,000 distinct CDR3 sequences, 30% of them appearing once. This clonotype showed up many times. Antigen specificity is unknown. Breast cancer patients provided tissue from their axillary draining lymph nodes. The sequenced sample consisted of axillary lymph node tissue. This TCR was sampled from a female donor with breast cancer. Some clones in this sample may be carry-over from other donors' samples.

As DNA, the CDR3 is TGTGCCAGCAGTGAAGGGGGAGGGCAGGAGACCCAGTACTTC. Translating it yields CASSEGGGQETQYF. J is TRBJ2-5 and V is TRBV25-1, with 7 nucleotides matching TRBD2. With 2 bases clipped from V and 5 bases from J, the junction kept 5 bases outside the gene matches. The CDR3 totals 14 residues. The germline gives CDR1 MGHDK, CDR2 SYGVNS.